One TCR beta chain is described in this entry. Treatment described: preoperative locoregional IRX-2 cytokine immunotherapy. Preoperative locoregional IRX-2 cytokine immunotherapy was tested in the phase Ib source study. The data derive from a study of preoperative IRX-2 immunotherapy in early breast cancer. Germline V gene sequence: CDR1 SQVTM, CDR2 ANQGSEA. V was pared by 6 bases and J by 1 base, with 5 bases of the junction left unmatched. This CDR3 spans 13 amino acids. TCRdb keeps only in-frame clones here, not all; method: immunoSEQ multiplex PCR. Here the sample spans under 30,000 clones, around 89% being singletons.

This specimen was tumor tissue, taken after IRX-2 immunotherapy. This TCR came from a human donor with breast cancer. This chain uses TRBV29-1 with TRBJ1-2; 7 nucleotides match TRBD1. The CDR3 spells CSVAQGINYGYTF. The CDR3 DNA sequence: TGCAGCGTAGCACAGGGGATTAACTATGGCTACACCTTC.